This T cell receptor (beta chain) appears in the sequencing data of a study of T-cell memory formation after mild COVID-19. Germline-derived CDR1 and CDR2 are KGHDR and SFDVKD. V dropped 9 bases and J dropped 1; count of bases not matched to a gene: 4. The CDR3 has 14 amino acids. From the 5' RACE reads, TCRdb called clonotypes with MiXCR, one entry per CDR3 protein. The sample has 65,000 to 90,000 distinct CDR3 sequences, over 11% seen once. Sequencing input: PBMCs or a T cell subset sorted from them (not recorded which). This sequence originates from an adult woman who had mild COVID-19 (a few samples of this study predate the infection). Cell type and time point are not known. J is TRBJ1-5 and V is TRBV24-1; 8 nucleotides agree with TRBD1. The CDR3 DNA reads TGTGCCACCTCAGGGGGCTCAAGCAATCAGCCCCAGCATTTT. It specifies CATSGGSSNQPQHF.